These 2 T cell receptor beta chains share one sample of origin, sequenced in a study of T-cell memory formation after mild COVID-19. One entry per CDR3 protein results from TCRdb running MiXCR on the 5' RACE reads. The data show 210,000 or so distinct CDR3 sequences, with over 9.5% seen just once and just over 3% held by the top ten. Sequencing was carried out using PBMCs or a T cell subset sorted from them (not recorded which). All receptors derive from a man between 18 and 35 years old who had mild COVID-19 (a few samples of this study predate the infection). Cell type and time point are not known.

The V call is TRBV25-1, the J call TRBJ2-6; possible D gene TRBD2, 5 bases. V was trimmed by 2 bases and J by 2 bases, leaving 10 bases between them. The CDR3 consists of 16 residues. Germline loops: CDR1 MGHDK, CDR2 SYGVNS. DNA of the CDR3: TGTGCCAGCAGTGAACCGCGGGCCACTGGGGCCAACGTCCTGACTTTC. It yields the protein CASSEPRATGANVLTF.

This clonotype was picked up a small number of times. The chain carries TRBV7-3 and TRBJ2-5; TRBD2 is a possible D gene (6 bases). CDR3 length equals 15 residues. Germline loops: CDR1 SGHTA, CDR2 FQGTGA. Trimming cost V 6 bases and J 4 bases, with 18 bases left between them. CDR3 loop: CASRQPGLRLETQYF. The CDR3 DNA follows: TGTGCCAGCAGGCAACCGGGACTGCGACTAGAGACCCAGTACTTC.